This TCR beta chain was retrieved from a study of radiation and T cells in renal cell carcinoma. Stated treatment: treatment-naive control, cytoreductive nephrectomy. The sample holds one count of this clone. Its target is unknown. Study-level points and caveats: In nephrectomy-only tumors, top 100 clonotypes averaged roughly 43%, versus around 50% irradiated. Irradiated tumors held more dominant CDR3 motifs than control tumors.

Profiling relied on immunoSEQ multiplex PCR, and the TCRdb table lists in-frame clones only, not all of them. The repertoire includes roughly 14,000 clones, approximately 50% of them detected once, and roughly 11% sits in the top ten. Trimming shortened V by 8 bases and J by 1 base, and 5 bases separated the two germline ends. CDR3 length equals 11 residues. Germline V gene data show CDR1 as SNHLY and CDR2 as FYNNEI. V usage is TRBV2 and J usage is TRBJ1-1, with a possible D match to TRBD1 (5 bases). The sequence was collected from a man aged 45-60 years with renal cell carcinoma. The sequences come from tumor tissue, collected from a patient whose treatment was nephrectomy without radiotherapy. CDR3 residues: CASGQNTEAFF. The CDR3 DNA sequence: TGTGCCAGCGGACAGAACACTGAAGCTTTCTTT.